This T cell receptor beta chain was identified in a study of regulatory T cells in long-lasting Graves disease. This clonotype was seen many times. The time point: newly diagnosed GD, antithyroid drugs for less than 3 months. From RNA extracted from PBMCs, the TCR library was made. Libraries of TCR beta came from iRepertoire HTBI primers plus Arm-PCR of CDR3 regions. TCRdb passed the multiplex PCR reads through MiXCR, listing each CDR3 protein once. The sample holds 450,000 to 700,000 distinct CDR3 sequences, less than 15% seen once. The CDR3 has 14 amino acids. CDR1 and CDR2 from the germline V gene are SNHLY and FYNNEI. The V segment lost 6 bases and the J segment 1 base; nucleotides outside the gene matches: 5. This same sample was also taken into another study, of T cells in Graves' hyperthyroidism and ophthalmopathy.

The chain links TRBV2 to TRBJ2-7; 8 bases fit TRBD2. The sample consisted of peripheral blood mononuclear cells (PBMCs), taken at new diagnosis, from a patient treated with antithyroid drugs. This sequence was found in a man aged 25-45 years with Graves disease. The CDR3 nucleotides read TGTGCCAGCAGGGCCGGGACTAGTTCCTACGAGCAGTACTTC. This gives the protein CASRAGTSSYEQYF.